Given below is one T cell receptor (beta chain) in context. Antigen: not known. Patients underwent thyroid surgery, and none had received any treatment before it. This record belongs to a study of metastatic and nonmetastatic thyroid tumors. Overall study: Peripheral blood and tumor or nodule samples from malignant and benign thyroid patients were compared.

In the original workflow: The study took CDR3 differences across clinicopathological groups and made a distant-metastasis classifier for papillary thyroid cancer from them. MiXCR was used by TCRdb to re-call the PCR reads. TCRdb's processing, not the authors' own work, is the source of the V and J calls. The sample lists around 53,000 clones; 20% were seen once. Broader study findings: Malignant tumors reportedly showed significantly higher TCR beta diversity than benign nodules in both blood and tumor.

This clonotype was sampled from a female donor with papillary thyroid cancer or a benign thyroid nodule (not recorded which). Some clones in this sample may be carry-over from other donors' samples. Sequenced sample: blood.

For the CDR3, the DNA is TGTGCCTGGAGGGAGAAGGGTCGGACTGAAGCTTTCTTT. It is translated as CAWREKGRTEAFF. The chain carries TRBV30 and TRBJ1-1; unclear D gene. The V gene lost 3 bases and the J gene lost 5 bases, with 13 bases spanning the gap. The germline V gene has CDR1 GTSNPN and CDR2 SVGIG (reference sequence). CDR3 length: 13 residues.